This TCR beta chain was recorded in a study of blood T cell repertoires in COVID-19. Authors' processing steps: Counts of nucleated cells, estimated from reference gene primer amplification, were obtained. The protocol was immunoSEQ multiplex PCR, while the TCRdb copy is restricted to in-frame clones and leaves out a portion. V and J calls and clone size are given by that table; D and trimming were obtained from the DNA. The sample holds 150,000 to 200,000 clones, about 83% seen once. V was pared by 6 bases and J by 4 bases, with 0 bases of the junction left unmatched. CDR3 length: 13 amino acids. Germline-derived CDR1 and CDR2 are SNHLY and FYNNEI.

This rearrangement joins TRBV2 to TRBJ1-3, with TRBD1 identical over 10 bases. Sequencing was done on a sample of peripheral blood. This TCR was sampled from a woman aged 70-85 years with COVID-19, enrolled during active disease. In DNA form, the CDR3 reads TGTGCCAGCAGGGGACAGGGGGGAAACACCATATATTTT. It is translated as CASRGQGGNTIYF.